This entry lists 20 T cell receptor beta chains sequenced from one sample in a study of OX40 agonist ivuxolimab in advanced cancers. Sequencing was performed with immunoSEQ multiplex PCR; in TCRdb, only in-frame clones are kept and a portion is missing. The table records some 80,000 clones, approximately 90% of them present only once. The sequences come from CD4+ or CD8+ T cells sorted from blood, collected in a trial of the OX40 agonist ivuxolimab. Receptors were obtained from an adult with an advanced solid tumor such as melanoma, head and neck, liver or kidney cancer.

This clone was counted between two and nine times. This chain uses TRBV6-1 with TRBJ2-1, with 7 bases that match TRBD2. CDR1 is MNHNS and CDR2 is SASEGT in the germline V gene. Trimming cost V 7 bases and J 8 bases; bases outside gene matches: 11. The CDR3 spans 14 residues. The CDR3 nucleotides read TGTGCCAGCACCGAGGTCTGGGGAGGGCATGAGCAGTTCTTC. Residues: CASTEVWGGHEQFF.

The CDR3 protein is CASSQVGRGRTEAFF. The CDR3 DNA sequence: TGCGCCAGCAGCCAAGTAGGGCGAGGGAGAACTGAAGCTTTCTTT. The rearrangement uses TRBV4-1 and TRBJ1-1; D gene ambiguous. CDR3 length: 15 amino acids. V shed 1 base and J shed 5 bases, with 14 bases lying between them. Germline V gene data show CDR1 as MGHRA and CDR2 as YSYEKL.

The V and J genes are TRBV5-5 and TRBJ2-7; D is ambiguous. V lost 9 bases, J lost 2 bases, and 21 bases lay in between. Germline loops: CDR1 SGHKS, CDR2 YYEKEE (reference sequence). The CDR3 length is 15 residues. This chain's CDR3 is CATSPSGTAAYEQYF. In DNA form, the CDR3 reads TGTGCCACATCACCCTCAGGTACAGCCGCCTACGAGCAGTACTTC. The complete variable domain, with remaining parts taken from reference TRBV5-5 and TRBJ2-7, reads DAGVTQSPTHLIKTRGQQVTLRCSPISGHKSVSWYQQVLGQGPQFIFQYYEKEERGRGNFPDRFSARQFPNYSSELNVNALLLGDSALYLCATSPSGTAAYEQYFGPGTRLTVT.

This CDR3 reads CASSLPVQSSYNSPLHF. CDR3 sequence (DNA): TGTGCCAGCAGCTTGCCGGTGCAGAGCTCCTATAATTCACCCCTCCACTTT. The genes are TRBV7-7 and TRBJ1-6; D is unclear. Germline V gene sequence: CDR1 SSHAT, CDR2 FNYEAQ (reference sequence). This CDR3 contains 17 residues. V lost 3 bases and J 0 bases, leaving 12 bases between the germline ends.

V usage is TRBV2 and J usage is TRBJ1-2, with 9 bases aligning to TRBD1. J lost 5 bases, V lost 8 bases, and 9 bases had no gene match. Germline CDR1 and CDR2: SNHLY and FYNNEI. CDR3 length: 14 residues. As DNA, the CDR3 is TGTGCCAGCGCTGAACAGGGGGCGGTTTATGGCTACACCTTC. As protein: CASAEQGAVYGYTF.

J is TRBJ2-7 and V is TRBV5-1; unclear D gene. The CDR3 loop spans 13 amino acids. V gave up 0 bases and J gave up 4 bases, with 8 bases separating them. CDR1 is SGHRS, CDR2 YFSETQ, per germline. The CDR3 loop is CASSLDPAYEQYF. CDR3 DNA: TGCGCCAGCAGCTTGGACCCCGCTTACGAGCAGTACTTC.

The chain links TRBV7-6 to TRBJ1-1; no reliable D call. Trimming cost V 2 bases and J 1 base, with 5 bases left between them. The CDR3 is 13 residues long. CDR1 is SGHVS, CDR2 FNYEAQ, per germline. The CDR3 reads CASSLTPNTEAFF. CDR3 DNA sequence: TGTGCCAGCAGCTTAACCCCGAACACTGAAGCTTTCTTT.

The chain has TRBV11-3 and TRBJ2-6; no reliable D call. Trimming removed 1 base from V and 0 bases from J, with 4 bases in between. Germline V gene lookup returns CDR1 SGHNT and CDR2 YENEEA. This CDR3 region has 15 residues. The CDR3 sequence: CASSLGGSGANVLTF. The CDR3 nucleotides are TGTGCCAGCAGCTTAGGCGGCTCTGGGGCCAACGTCCTGACTTTC. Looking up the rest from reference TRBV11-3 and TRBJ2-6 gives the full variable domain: EAGVVQSPRYKIIEKKQPVAFWCNPISGHNTLYWYLQNLGQGPELLIRYENEEAVDDSQLPKDRFSAERLKGVDSTLKIQPAELGDSAVYLCASSLGGSGANVLTFGAGSRLTVL.

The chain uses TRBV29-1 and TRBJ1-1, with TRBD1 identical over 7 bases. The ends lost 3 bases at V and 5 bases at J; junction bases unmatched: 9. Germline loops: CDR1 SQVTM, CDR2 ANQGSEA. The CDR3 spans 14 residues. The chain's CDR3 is CSVEMTGPGTEAFF. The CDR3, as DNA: TGCAGCGTTGAGATGACAGGGCCCGGGACTGAAGCTTTCTTT. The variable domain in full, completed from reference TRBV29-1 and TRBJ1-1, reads SAVISQKPSRDICQRGTSLTIQCQVDSQVTMMFWYRQQPGQSLTLIATANQGSEATYESGFVIDKFPISRPNLTFSTLTVSNMSPEDSSIYLCSVEMTGPGTEAFFGQGTRLTVV.

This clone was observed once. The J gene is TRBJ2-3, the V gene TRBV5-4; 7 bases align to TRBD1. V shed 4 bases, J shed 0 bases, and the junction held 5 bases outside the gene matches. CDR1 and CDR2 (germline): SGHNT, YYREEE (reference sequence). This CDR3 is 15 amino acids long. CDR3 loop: CASSTRTGSTDTQYF. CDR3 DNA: TGTGCCAGCAGCACCCGGACAGGTAGCACAGATACGCAGTATTTT.

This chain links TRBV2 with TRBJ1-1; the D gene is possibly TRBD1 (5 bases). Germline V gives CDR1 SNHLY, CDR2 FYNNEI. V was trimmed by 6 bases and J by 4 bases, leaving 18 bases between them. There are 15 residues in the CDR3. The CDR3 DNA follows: TGTGCCAGCAGGAGAGTTGAGGGGAGGAGCACTGAAGCTTTCTTT. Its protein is CASRRVEGRSTEAFF. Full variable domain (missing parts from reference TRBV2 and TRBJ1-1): EPEVTQTPSHQVTQMGQEVILRCVPISNHLYFYWYRQILGQKVEFLVSFYNNEISEKSEIFDDQFSVERPDGSNFTLKIRSTKLEDSAMYFCASRRVEGRSTEAFFGQGTRLTVV.

The CDR3, as DNA: TGCGCCAGCAGCCGTGGACAGACCAACTCTGGAAACACCATATATTTT. Protein product: CASSRGQTNSGNTIYF. The rearrangement links TRBV4-3 to TRBJ1-3; D may be TRBD1 (6 bases). Germline CDR1 reads LGHNA; CDR2 reads YSLEER. This CDR3 is 16 amino acids long. V dropped 4 bases and J dropped 0 bases, with 13 bases sitting between them.

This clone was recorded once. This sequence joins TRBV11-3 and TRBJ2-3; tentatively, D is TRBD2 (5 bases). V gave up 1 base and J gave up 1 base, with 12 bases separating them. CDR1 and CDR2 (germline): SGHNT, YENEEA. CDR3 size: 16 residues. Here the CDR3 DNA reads TGTGCCAGCAGCTTAGGCGGGTGGGGTGGCACAGATACGCAGTATTTT. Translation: CASSLGGWGGTDTQYF.

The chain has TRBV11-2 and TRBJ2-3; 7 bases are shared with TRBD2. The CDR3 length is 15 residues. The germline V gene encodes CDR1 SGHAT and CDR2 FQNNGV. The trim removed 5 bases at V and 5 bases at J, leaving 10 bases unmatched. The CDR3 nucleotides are TGTGCCAGCAGCGCCCGACTAGCACTCAAAGATACGCAGTATTTT. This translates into CASSARLALKDTQYF.

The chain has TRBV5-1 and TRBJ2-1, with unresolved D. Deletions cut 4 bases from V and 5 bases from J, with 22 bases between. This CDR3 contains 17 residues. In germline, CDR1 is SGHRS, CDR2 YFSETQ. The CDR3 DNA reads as TGCGCCAGCAGCGGCGACCCTAAGAGGCAATTCGACAATGAGCAGTTCTTC. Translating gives CASSGDPKRQFDNEQFF.

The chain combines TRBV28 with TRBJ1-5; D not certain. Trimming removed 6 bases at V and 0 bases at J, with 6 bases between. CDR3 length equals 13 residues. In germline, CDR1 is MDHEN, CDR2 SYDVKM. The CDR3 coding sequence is TGTGCCAGCAGGCCGGATAGCAATCAGCCCCAGCATTTT. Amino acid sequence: CASRPDSNQPQHF.

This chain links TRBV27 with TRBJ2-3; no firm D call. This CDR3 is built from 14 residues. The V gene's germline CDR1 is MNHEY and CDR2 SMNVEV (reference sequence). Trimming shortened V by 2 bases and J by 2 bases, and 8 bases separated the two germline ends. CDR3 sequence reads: CASSLGQNTDTQYF. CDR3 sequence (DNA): TGTGCCAGCAGTTTAGGGCAAAACACAGATACGCAGTATTTT.

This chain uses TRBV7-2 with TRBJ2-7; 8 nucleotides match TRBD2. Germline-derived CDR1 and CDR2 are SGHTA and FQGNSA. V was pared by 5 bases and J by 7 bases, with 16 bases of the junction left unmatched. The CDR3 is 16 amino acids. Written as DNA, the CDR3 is TGTGCCAGCAGCCCCGACGTCTCGGGAGGGCCGCGAGAGCAGTACTTC. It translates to CASSPDVSGGPREQYF.

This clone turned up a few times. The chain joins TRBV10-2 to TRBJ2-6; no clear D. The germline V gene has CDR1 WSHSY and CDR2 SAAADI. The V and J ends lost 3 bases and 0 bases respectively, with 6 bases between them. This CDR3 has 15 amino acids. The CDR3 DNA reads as TGCGCCAGCAGTGACTCGGTCTCTGGGGCCAACGTCCTGACTTTC. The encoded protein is CASSDSVSGANVLTF.

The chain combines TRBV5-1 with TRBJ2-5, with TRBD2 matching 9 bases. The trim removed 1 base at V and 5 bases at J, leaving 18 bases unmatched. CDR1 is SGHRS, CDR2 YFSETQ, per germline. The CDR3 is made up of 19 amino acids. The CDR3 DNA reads TGCGCCAGCAGCTTGCGGCTGGCTAGCGGGGCTCCTAGGGGGGAGACCCAGTACTTC. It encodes CASSLRLASGAPRGETQYF.